This TCR beta chain was sequenced for a study of T cell responses to AZD1222 COVID-19 vaccine. This clone has more than one count but fewer than ten. As yet, its antigen is unknown. The V and J ends lost 1 base and 2 bases respectively, with 6 bases between them. The CDR3 runs 14 residues. Germline V lookup: CDR1 SGHTA, CDR2 FQGNSA. Study-level findings and limits: Spike-specific TCR breadth and depth both grew after two AZD1222 doses. Nearly half of the spike-specific TCRs reportedly recognize variant regions that carry no mutations.

Profiled with immunoSEQ multiplex PCR; TCRdb holds only in-frame clones, not every one. Of 80,000 to 90,000 clones listed, roughly 90% were seen once; the top ten hold approximately 3%. The V call is TRBV7-2, the J call TRBJ2-1, with a weak D call TRBD2 (6 bases). Sequencing used peripheral blood, obtained on day 0 of AZD1222 vaccination. This clonotype originated in an adult in good health. The CDR3 sequence is CASSLGTTYNEQFF. As DNA, the CDR3 is TGTGCCAGCAGCTTAGGGACTACCTACAATGAGCAGTTCTTC.